Listed below are T cell receptor beta chains from one sample, sequenced in a study of blood T cell repertoires in COVID-19. The table came from immunoSEQ multiplex PCR; TCRdb's copy has only in-frame clones and leaves some out. The sample yields approximately 290,000 clones, around 90% seen once. The sample was PBMCs or T cells enriched from blood (not recorded which). The receptors originated from a woman between 18 and 30 years old with acute COVID-19. CDR3s include the opening cysteine and the closing phenylalanine or tryptophan. D genes are given only for firm matches. The listing skips clone size in some rows; elsewhere it reads once, few, many or a size class.

>.|TRBV29-1|TRBJ1-4|13|TRBD1
CSGRTGGSEKLFF
TGCAGCGGGAGGACAGGGGGTAGTGAAAAACTGTTTTTT
>.|TRBV7-2|TRBJ2-1|11|.
CASSLVASLFF
TGTGCCAGCAGCTTAGTGGCTAGCCTGTTCTTC
>.|TRBV9|TRBJ2-1|16|TRBD2
CASSVGLAGSYNEQFF
TGTGCCAGCAGCGTAGGGCTAGCGGGTTCCTACAATGAGCAGTTCTTC
>.|TRBV5-5|TRBJ2-3|14|.
CASSLDSSTDTQYF
TGTGCCAGCAGCTTGGACAGCAGCACAGATACGCAGTATTTT
>.|TRBV19|TRBJ1-1|13|.
CATLDRLNTEAFF
TGTGCCACCCTGGACAGACTCAACACTGAAGCTTTCTTT
>.|TRBV19|TRBJ1-5|19|.
CASSLFPGTRNGRNQPQHF
TGTGCCAGTAGTCTTTTCCCCGGGACACGAAATGGGCGCAATCAGCCCCAGCATTTT
>.|TRBV19|TRBJ1-1|15|.
CASSSRELMNTEAFF
TGTGCCAGTAGTAGCAGGGAACTTATGAACACTGAAGCTTTCTTT
>.|TRBV19|TRBJ1-5|15|TRBD1
CASSFRTGGGQPQHF
TGTGCCAGTAGTTTCCGGACAGGAGGCGGTCAGCCCCAGCATTTT
>.|TRBV10-3|TRBJ1-5|13|TRBD1
CAIKDRAGQPQHF
TGTGCCATCAAAGACAGGGCGGGTCAGCCCCAGCATTTT
>once|TRBV5-6|TRBJ1-4|15|.
CASSLAPATNEKLFF
TGTGCCAGCAGCTTGGCGCCGGCAACTAATGAAAAACTGTTTTTT
>.|TRBV9|TRBJ2-7|15|.
CASSVEVGSSYEQYF
TGTGCCAGCAGCGTAGAGGTGGGCAGCTCCTACGAGCAGTACTTC
>.|TRBV5-1|TRBJ2-2|16|TRBD2
CASSLSLAENTGELFF
TGCGCCAGCAGCTTAAGTCTAGCGGAGAACACCGGGGAGCTGTTTTTT
>.|TRBV6-5|TRBJ2-7|16|TRBD1
CASSYSQGAEPYEQYF
TGTGCCAGCAGTTACTCACAGGGGGCTGAACCCTACGAGCAGTACTTC
>.|TRBV7-9|TRBJ2-7|13|.
CASRSYSSYEQYF
TGTGCCAGCAGGTCGTACAGCTCCTACGAGCAGTACTTC
>.|TRBV7-2|TRBJ2-2|13|.
CASSLRQAGELFF
TGTGCCAGCAGCTTACGGCAGGCCGGGGAGCTGTTTTTT
>.|TRBV5-1|TRBJ2-3|19|TRBD2
CASEPSLRQGLAGVGTQYF
TGCGCCAGCGAGCCCTCCTTACGACAGGGACTAGCGGGAGTCGGTACGCAGTATTTT
>.|TRBV28|TRBJ2-7|12|TRBD1
CATSQGAYEQYF
TGTGCCACCTCACAGGGGGCCTACGAGCAGTACTTC
>.|TRBV18|TRBJ2-3|16|TRBD2
CASSPRLAGPTDTQYF
TGTGCCAGCTCACCAAGGCTAGCGGGCCCCACAGATACGCAGTATTTT
>.|TRBV19|TRBJ1-2|15|TRBD1
CASTAWDRVDYGYTF
TGTGCCAGTACCGCGTGGGACAGGGTGGACTATGGCTACACCTTC
>.|TRBV6-5|TRBJ1-6|15|TRBD1
CASSYGDRYNSPLHF
TGTGCCAGCAGTTATGGGGACAGGTATAATTCACCCCTCCACTTT
>.|TRBV6-4|TRBJ1-2|13|.
CASSDSNGVGYTF
TGTGCCAGCAGTGACTCGAACGGGGTTGGCTACACCTTC
>.|TRBV7-7|TRBJ2-1|15|TRBD2
CASSLAGAAGDEQFF
TGTGCTAGCTCCCTAGCGGGAGCGGCTGGGGATGAGCAGTTCTTC
>.|TRBV6-1|TRBJ1-1|13|.
CASSEPFSTEAFF
TGTGCCAGCAGTGAACCCTTTTCCACTGAAGCTTTCTTT
>.|TRBV18|TRBJ2-7|16|TRBD1
CASSPTGGVGGYEQYF
TGTGCCAGCTCACCGACAGGGGGCGTTGGGGGTTACGAGCAGTACTTC
>.|TRBV5-8|TRBJ2-2|14|TRBD1
CASSGTGGSGELFF
TGTGCCAGCTCCGGGACAGGGGGCAGCGGGGAGCTGTTTTTT
>.|TRBV6-5|TRBJ2-5|14|.
CASSYSAGQETQYF
TGTGCCAGCAGTTACTCGGCGGGACAAGAGACCCAGTACTTC
>once|TRBV2|TRBJ1-6|14|.
CASTIDIYNSPLHF
TGTGCCAGCACTATCGACATCTATAATTCACCCCTCCACTTT
>many|TRBV4-2|TRBJ2-7|14|.
CASSQEGSSYEQYF
TGTGCCAGCAGCCAAGAGGGGAGCTCCTACGAGCAGTACTTC
>.|TRBV6-5|TRBJ1-1|14|TRBD1
CASNLRDSKTEAFF
TGTGCCAGCAACCTCCGGGACAGCAAAACTGAAGCTTTCTTT
>.|TRBV13|TRBJ1-6|13|.
CASSLESRLPLHF
TGTGCCAGCAGCTTAGAATCGCGGTTACCCCTCCACTTT
>.|TRBV1|TRBJ1-5|16|.
CTSSQETGKGNQPQHF
TGCACCAGCAGCCAAGAGACAGGGAAAGGCAATCAGCCCCAGCATTTT
>.|TRBV3-1/TRBV3-2|TRBJ2-1|15|TRBD2
CASSPGTSAYNEQFF
TGTGCCAGCAGCCCCGGGACTAGCGCCTACAATGAGCAGTTCTTC
>once|TRBV7-9|TRBJ2-7|15|.
CASSLAWAPPYEQYF
TGTGCCAGCAGCTTAGCGTGGGCTCCCCCCTACGAGCAGTACTTC
>.|TRBV18|TRBJ2-7|14|.
CASSPQSDKVEQYF
TGTGCCAGCTCACCACAAAGCGATAAAGTGGAGCAGTACTTC
>few|TRBV27|TRBJ1-6|13|.
CASAVEYNSPLHF
TGTGCCAGCGCTGTGGAGTATAATTCACCCCTCCACTTT
>.|TRBV6-4|TRBJ2-3|17|.
CASSDSEGAGGADTQYF
TGTGCCAGCAGTGACTCCGAGGGGGCGGGAGGAGCAGATACGCAGTATTTT
>.|TRBV11-1|TRBJ2-1|14|.
CASSPGRDWNEQFF
TGTGCCAGCAGCCCCGGCCGGGACTGGAATGAGCAGTTCTTC
>.|TRBV9|TRBJ2-3|15|TRBD2
CASSLSGRPTDTQYF
TGTGCCAGCAGCCTTAGCGGGAGGCCAACAGATACGCAGTATTTT
>.|TRBV19|TRBJ2-1|14|TRBD1
CASSPWTGYNEQFF
TGTGCCAGTAGTCCCTGGACAGGCTACAATGAGCAGTTCTTC
>.|TRBV3-1/TRBV3-2|TRBJ2-1|15|TRBD2
CASSQGLGLGNEQFF
TGTGCCAGCAGCCAAGGTCTGGGACTAGGGAATGAGCAGTTCTTC
>.|TRBV6-2/TRBV6-3|TRBJ2-3|16|TRBD2
CASSTPAGGPPDTQYF
TGTGCCAGCAGTACCCCAGCGGGAGGCCCCCCAGATACGCAGTATTTT
>few|TRBV27|TRBJ1-1|13|.
CASTGRGNTEAFF
TGTGCCAGCACAGGGCGGGGGAACACTGAAGCTTTCTTT
>.|TRBV27|TRBJ2-2|18|TRBD1
CASSPPLGDSEGTGELFF
TGTGCCAGCAGTCCACCCCTCGGGGACAGTGAAGGTACCGGGGAGCTGTTTTTT
>.|TRBV9|TRBJ1-1|13|.
CASTTGSNTEAFF
TGTGCCAGCACCACAGGGTCGAACACTGAAGCTTTCTTT
>.|TRBV4-1|TRBJ2-7|15|.
CASSQDPSRSYEQYF
TGCGCCAGCAGCCAAGATCCCAGCAGGTCCTACGAGCAGTACTTC
>.|TRBV19|TRBJ1-1|15|.
CASTIRDKVSTEAFF
TGTGCCAGTACTATCCGGGACAAAGTCAGCACTGAAGCTTTCTTT
>.|TRBV9|TRBJ1-1|17|TRBD1
CASSPPQRGPVNTEAFF
TGTGCCAGCAGCCCCCCCCAGAGGGGGCCGGTGAACACTGAAGCTTTCTTT